The sequence of this T cell receptor beta chain was determined in a study of blood T cell repertoires in COVID-19 (dated by TCRdb to the early 2020s). Context from the whole study: Collaborator samples came from the United States, Italy and Spain and covered acute and convalescent phases of COVID-19. The material from the prospective study consisted of cDNA or gDNA derived from T cells, B-cell-depleted T cells, or PBMCs. The dataset comprised deeply sampled blood TCRbeta repertoires from subjects exposed to, actively infected with, or recovered from COVID-19. The repertoires were released in a freely available public database intended as a resource for research on the immune response to SARS-CoV-2. The samples were drawn from the first 160 participants of the ongoing ImmuneRACE study and from roughly 1,300 subjects provided by 6 global collaborators. A de-identified subject ID, COVID-19 status, age in years and sex were almost always included in the sample metadata. HLA class I and class II types, where available, came from metadata supplied by the sample provider rather than from assay-based typing. What the study reported, not specific to this receptor: The quantity of clinical and demographic metadata differed by source and by participant and was supplied without curation.

On this clone itself: Its antigen is not yet known. Qualities for individual bases were not recorded, and no much larger clone is one base off.

Relative to germline, V is 5 bases shorter and J is 3 bases shorter, with 13 bases between their ends. CDR1 and CDR2, per the germline V gene, are SGHTA and FQGTGA. The CDR3, cysteine through phenylalanine, is 14 amino acids long. Only the CDR3 region is kept as DNA, spanning 42 bases read in frame from base 1. Each collaborating institution followed its own protocols to collect whole blood in K2EDTA tubes. For TCRbeta analysis, collaborator samples were shipped as frozen whole blood, as isolated PBMCs, or as DNA extracted from either sample type. TCRbeta CDR3 regions were amplified from genomic DNA by means of the immunoSEQ Assay, a bias-controlled multiplex PCR. The authors' analysis ran thus. Within the assay, amplification of reference gene primers was used to estimate how many nucleated cells each sample contained. Sequence reads were collapsed and filtered to measure the absolute abundance of every unique TCRbeta CDR3 rearrangement. For each sample, productive Simpson clonality was calculated as the square root of Simpson's diversity index across productive rearrangements. TCRdb stores this immuneACCESS table with in-frame sequences only. Part of the clones is absent; in the studies checked, under half of the shortfall reflects unresolved V genes, and no reason is known for the rest. That table furnishes V, J and clone size, whereas the DNA furnished D and trimming. The sample table lists about 220,000 clones, about three quarters of them with a count of one. The ten largest clonotypes hold more than 7% of the sample.

The sample consisted of peripheral blood. This receptor was identified in a woman in her 70s with acute or convalescent COVID-19. The rearranged chain carries TRBV7-3 and TRBJ2-5; tentative D gene TRBD2, with 5 bases matching. The nucleotides are TGTGCCAGCAGCCCACGGTACGGGAAAGAGACCCAGTACTTC. This encodes CASSPRYGKETQYF.